This entry lists 22 T cell receptor beta chains sequenced from one sample in a study of shared clonotypes between healthy human individuals. Sequenced by immunoSEQ multiplex PCR; TCRdb stores in-frame clones only, minus some. The data contain millions of clones, 85% to 95% of them seen just once; the ten biggest clones take up approximately 0.13%. Specimen: naive CD4+ T cells sorted from blood. Subset reported: CD45RA+ positively selected. These receptors all stem from a man between 18 and 29 years old in good health.

As regards this clone: The sample contains more than one DNA sequence encoding this CDR3. The chain couples TRBV6-1 to TRBJ1-3; D might be TRBD1 (6 bases). Trimming left V 2 bases short and J 1 base short, with 6 bases between. Germline V CDR1 and CDR2: MNHNS, SASEGT. The CDR3 totals 14 residues. CDR3 coding DNA: TGTGCCAGCAGTGAAAGGGGGTCTGGAAACACCATATATTTT. Translation: CASSERGSGNTIYF.

This rearrangement joins TRBV30 to TRBJ2-2, with D perhaps matching TRBD1 (6 bases). CDR3 size: 13 residues. Germline V lookup: CDR1 GTSNPN, CDR2 SVGIG (reference sequence). V dropped 4 bases and J dropped 6 bases, with 12 bases sitting between them. The CDR3 is CAWTAQGSGELFF. DNA for the CDR3: TGTGCCTGGACGGCGCAGGGGTCCGGGGAGCTGTTTTTT.

The chain joins TRBV12-5 to TRBJ2-5; 11 bases agree with TRBD2. This CDR3 region has 15 residues. The junction had 8 bases not matched to a gene; V was cut back by 6 bases and J by 5 bases. Germline CDR1 and CDR2: LGHNT and FRNRAP. DNA of the CDR3: TGTGCTAGTGGACCACTAGCGGGAGCGGGGGAGACCCAGTACTTC. As protein: CASGPLAGAGETQYF.

The CDR3: CASSWTGYTDTQYF. The CDR3 nucleotides are TGCGCCAGCAGCTGGACAGGCTACACAGATACGCAGTATTTT. This chain links TRBV5-1 with TRBJ2-3; 7 bases are shared with TRBD1. After removal of 3 bases from V and 2 bases from J, the junction contained 3 bases not matched to a gene. CDR1 and CDR2 from the germline V gene are SGHRS and YFSETQ. The CDR3 is 14 residues long. The full variable domain, in which reference TRBV5-1 and TRBJ2-3 provide the parts outside the CDR3, is KAGVTQTPRYLIKTRGQQVTLSCSPISGHRSVSWYQQTPGQGLQFLFEYFSETQRNKGNFPGRFSGRQFSNSRSEMNVSTLELGDSALYLCASSWTGYTDTQYFGPGTRLTVL.

The chain joins TRBV7-9 to TRBJ1-1; 12 nucleotides match TRBD1. This CDR3 spans 17 amino acids. Germline V gives CDR1 SEHNR, CDR2 FQNEAQ (reference sequence). V lost 5 bases to trimming and J lost 4 bases; unmatched junction nucleotides: 11. CDR3 in amino acids: CASSLGTGGVLVTEAFF. The CDR3 coding sequence is TGTGCCAGCAGCCTGGGGACAGGGGGCGTTTTGGTCACTGAAGCTTTCTTT.

The gene calls are TRBV2 and TRBJ2-4; 8 bases agree with TRBD1. Germline CDR1 reads SNHLY; CDR2 reads FYNNEI. With 4 bases clipped from V and 0 bases from J, the junction kept 2 bases outside the gene matches. This CDR3 is built from 15 residues. CDR3 residues: CASSADRGAKNIQYF. In DNA form, the CDR3 reads TGTGCCAGCAGTGCCGACAGGGGAGCCAAAAACATTCAGTACTTC.

The gene calls are TRBV7-9 and TRBJ2-7; a possible D gene is TRBD2 (6 bases). The CDR3 has 16 residues. The ends were cut back, 5 bases at V and 4 bases at J, with 21 bases in the middle. The germline CDR1 and CDR2 sequences are SEHNR and FQNEAQ (reference sequence). The CDR3 DNA reads TGTGCCAGCAGCGCAAAGACAGCGGGCCCCTGGTACGAGCAGTACTTC. Its translation is CASSAKTAGPWYEQYF.

The V gene is TRBV19, the J gene TRBJ2-7; a possible D gene is TRBD1 (6 bases). This CDR3 region has 13 residues. Trimming cost V 6 bases and J 7 bases, with 16 bases left between them. Germline V gene lookup returns CDR1 LNHDA and CDR2 SQIVND (reference sequence). The CDR3 loop reads CASRSAGAGEQYF. CDR3 in DNA: TGTGCCAGTAGATCTGCAGGGGCAGGGGAGCAGTACTTC.

The chain combines TRBV10-3 with TRBJ1-2; tentatively, D is TRBD1 (5 bases). With 5 bases removed from V and 5 bases from J, the gap between germline ends came to 21 bases. CDR1 is ENHRY, CDR2 SYGVKD, per germline. The CDR3 extends over 16 amino acids. The CDR3 nucleotides are TGTGCCATCAGTCTTCCTCCCGGGGCCGGGGGATATGGCTACACCTTC. This encodes CAISLPPGAGGYGYTF.

With regard to this clone: Other DNA sequences in the same sample also yield this CDR3. The rearrangement joins TRBV5-1 to TRBJ1-5; 7 bases fit TRBD1. Germline CDR1 SGHRS, CDR2 YFSETQ. The CDR3 length is 14 residues. V was clipped by 4 bases and J by 6 bases; unmatched bases: 7. The CDR3 DNA is TGCGCCAGCAGCCTCCGACAGGGTGGTCAGCCCCAGCATTTT. It specifies CASSLRQGGQPQHF.

The chain joins TRBV7-3 to TRBJ2-6, with D unresolved. There are 17 residues in the CDR3. V shed 2 bases and J shed 0 bases, with 11 bases lying between them. Germline CDR1 and CDR2: SGHTA and FQGTGA. The DNA of the CDR3 is TGTGCCAGCAGCTTATCTGCGACGGTCTCTGGGGCCAACGTCCTGACTTTC. Protein: CASSLSATVSGANVLTF.

The chain combines TRBV28 with TRBJ1-2; D remains ambiguous. Trimming took off 2 bases at V and 0 bases at J, with 7 bases between the two ends. The V gene's germline CDR1 is MDHEN and CDR2 SYDVKM. This CDR3 comprises 14 residues. The CDR3 region has the DNA TGTGCCAGCAGTTTACCGGGAACTAACTATGGCTACACCTTC. It is translated as CASSLPGTNYGYTF.

V is TRBV10-3 and J is TRBJ1-6; D gene ambiguous. Germline loops: CDR1 ENHRY, CDR2 SYGVKD. V lost 0 bases to trimming and J lost 9 bases, with 15 bases between them. This CDR3 has 16 amino acids. CDR3 region: CAISESQGGFGSPLHF. CDR3 bases: TGTGCCATCAGTGAGTCGCAAGGAGGGTTCGGTTCACCCCTCCACTTT.

The chain employs TRBV5-1 and TRBJ2-1, with D possibly matching TRBD1 (5 bases). The germline gives CDR1 SGHRS, CDR2 YFSETQ. This CDR3 is built from 18 residues. V was pared by 0 bases and J by 0 bases, with 16 bases between. The CDR3: CASSLDQGAARSYNEQFF. CDR3 nucleotides: TGCGCCAGCAGCTTGGATCAAGGGGCGGCCCGCTCCTACAATGAGCAGTTCTTC.

This sequence joins TRBV27 and TRBJ2-5; tentative D call: TRBD2 (6 bases). In germline, CDR1 is MNHEY, CDR2 SMNVEV (reference sequence). V gave up 1 base and J gave up 3 bases, with 9 bases separating them. This CDR3 spans 14 amino acids. The chain's CDR3 is CASSLFRTKETQYF. CDR3 in DNA: TGTGCCAGCAGTTTATTTAGGACTAAAGAGACCCAGTACTTC.

This clone was seen only once. The chain links TRBV19 to TRBJ1-6; TRBD1 agrees at 7 bases. V lost 3 bases, J lost 9 bases, and 5 bases stayed unmatched. The length of the CDR3 is 14 residues. Germline values: CDR1 LNHDA, CDR2 SQIVND (reference sequence). The CDR3 sequence is CASSIYRGGSPLHF. CDR3 nucleotide sequence: TGTGCCAGTAGTATTTACAGGGGAGGTTCACCCCTCCACTTT. The full variable domain, completed using reference TRBV19 and TRBJ1-6, is DGGITQSPKYLFRKEGQNVTLSCEQNLNHDAMYWYRQDPGQGLRLIYYSQIVNDFQKGDIAEGYSVSREKKESFPLTVTSAQKNPTAFYLCASSIYRGGSPLHFGNGTRLTVT.

The J gene is TRBJ2-1, the V gene TRBV29-1, with 7 bases identical to TRBD1. V lost 7 bases and J lost 7; bases outside the gene matches: 7. Germline-derived CDR1 and CDR2 are SQVTM and ANQGSEA. CDR3 length: 12 residues. In DNA, the CDR3 is TGCAGCGCATCGGGACAGAAAAATGAGCAGTTCTTC. Translated, it gives CSASGQKNEQFF.

The chain is built from TRBV6-1 and TRBJ1-1; weak D call: TRBD1 (5 bases). This CDR3 has 13 amino acids. Germline lookup yields CDR1 MNHNS and CDR2 SASEGT. The germline V and J ends were trimmed by 1 base and 13 bases, with 16 bases remaining between them. The CDR3 sequence: CASSEEAGRIGFF. The CDR3 DNA reads TGTGCCAGCAGTGAAGAGGCAGGGCGTATAGGTTTCTTT.

The chain carries TRBV25-1 and TRBJ1-1; a weak D match, TRBD1 (6 bases). V lost 3 bases to trimming and J lost 3 bases, with 8 bases between them. CDR1 and CDR2 from the germline V gene are MGHDK and SYGVNS. The CDR3 runs 13 residues. CDR3 in amino acids: CASSDQGYTEAFF. CDR3 bases: TGTGCCAGCAGTGACCAGGGGTACACTGAAGCTTTCTTT.

The chain combines TRBV2 with TRBJ1-2, with TRBD1 as a possible D gene (6 bases). Trimming left V 7 bases short and J 4 bases short, with 13 bases between. CDR1 is SNHLY, CDR2 FYNNEI, per germline. CDR3 length: 13 residues. The CDR3 region is CASTGGRGYGYTF. As DNA, the CDR3 is TGTGCCAGCACCGGGGGCAGGGGCTATGGCTACACCTTC.

With regard to this clone: Other nucleotide sequences from this sample produce the same CDR3. The chain recombines TRBV9 with TRBJ2-3, with D possibly TRBD1 on 5 matching bases. The CDR3 extends over 12 amino acids. Germline-derived CDR1 and CDR2 are SGDLS and YYNGEE. The ends were cut back, 4 bases at V and 5 bases at J, with 8 bases in the middle. CDR3 DNA: TGTGCCAGCAGCCCCCAGGGAGATACGCAGTATTTT. Protein sequence: CASSPQGDTQYF.

This sequence joins TRBV5-8 and TRBJ1-2, with D tentatively TRBD1 (5 bases). Germline V lookup: CDR1 SGHTS, CDR2 YDEGEE. The CDR3 sequence is 14 residues long. Trimming pared 6 bases from V and 1 base from J, leaving 13 bases between. The CDR3 DNA follows: TGTGCCAGCACCTCGCACAGGCTTAACTATGGCTACACCTTC. It specifies CASTSHRLNYGYTF.